This passage covers 31 T cell receptor beta chains from one sample sequenced in a study of identical twins. Each CDR3 protein is one row after TCRdb ran MiXCR on the 5' RACE reads. The profile covers hundreds of thousands of distinct CDR3 sequences, with more than 20% appearing a single time and approximately 0.5% taken by the ten largest. These same data were also listed under a study on yellow fever vaccine responses in identical twins.

The specimen sequenced was CD4+ T cells sorted from blood. These TCRs come from a woman younger than 30 in good health.

The genes are TRBV10-3 and TRBJ2-1; 14 nucleotides line up with TRBD2. The CDR3 loop spans 17 amino acids. Losses at the gene ends were 5 bases for V and 2 bases for J; bases not matched to a gene: 5. Germline V gene lookup returns CDR1 ENHRY and CDR2 SYGVKD. The CDR3 protein is CAISSGLAGAPYNEQFF. The DNA for the CDR3 is TGTGCCATCAGTTCGGGACTAGCGGGAGCCCCCTACAATGAGCAGTTCTTC.

This sequence joins TRBV28 and TRBJ2-7, with TRBD1 identical over 11 bases. This CDR3 is 16 amino acids long. Trimming removed 7 bases from V and 4 bases from J; junction bases left unmatched: 12. The germline V gene encodes CDR1 MDHEN and CDR2 SYDVKM. CDR3 loop: CASTLTGDRGWYEQYF. The CDR3, as DNA: TGTGCCAGCACCCTTACGGGGGACAGGGGGTGGTACGAGCAGTACTTC.

The J gene is TRBJ2-1, the V gene TRBV20-1, with D perhaps TRBD2 (5 bases). This CDR3 has 16 residues. Germline CDR1 is DFQATT and CDR2 is SNEGSKA (reference sequence). The germline V and J ends were trimmed by 1 base and 10 bases, with 23 bases remaining between them. DNA of the CDR3: TGCAGTGCTAGAGCACAACTAGAAAGCAGGAGGAACGAGCAGTTCTTC. Translation: CSARAQLESRRNEQFF.

The chain employs TRBV7-9 and TRBJ2-3; TRBD2 agrees at 11 bases. Germline-derived CDR1 and CDR2 are SEHNR and FQNEAQ (reference sequence). The CDR3 spans 17 residues. The V segment lost 5 bases and the J segment 2 bases; nucleotides outside the gene matches: 9. In DNA form, the CDR3 reads TGTGCCAGCAGCAACCCCCTAGCGGGAGGCGACACAGATACGCAGTATTTT. Protein product: CASSNPLAGGDTDTQYF.

The chain has TRBV4-2 and TRBJ2-2; TRBD1 is a possible D gene (7 bases). V was trimmed by 4 bases and J by 1 base, leaving 19 bases between them. This CDR3 is built from 18 residues. Per germline, CDR1 LGHNA and CDR2 YNFKEQ. The CDR3 protein is CASSPLLHRGGNTGELFF. The CDR3 DNA sequence: TGTGCCAGCAGCCCGCTCCTCCACAGGGGAGGGAACACCGGGGAGCTGTTTTTT.

This clonotype turned up a few times. This chain links TRBV3-1 with TRBJ2-1; maybe TRBD2 (7 bases). The CDR3 is 16 amino acids. Deletions cut 4 bases from V and 9 bases from J, with 22 bases between. Germline V gives CDR1 LGHDT, CDR2 YNNKEL (reference sequence). CDR3 sequence: CASSRSDGGAGVEQFF. In nucleotides, the CDR3 is TGTGCCAGCAGCCGATCAGATGGGGGCGCGGGAGTTGAGCAGTTCTTC.

The rearrangement joins TRBV29-1 to TRBJ2-3; either TRBD1 or TRBD2 may fit D (5 bases each). From germline, CDR1 is SQVTM and CDR2 ANQGSEA. The CDR3 length is 13 residues. V was pared by 1 base and J by 6 bases, with 11 bases between. This CDR3 reads CSVEVGAGDTQYF. The CDR3 nucleotides read TGCAGCGTTGAAGTCGGGGCCGGGGATACGCAGTATTTT.

This chain joins TRBV11-2 and TRBJ1-1, with D possibly TRBD1 on 6 matching bases. Deletions cut 5 bases from V and 8 bases from J, with 15 bases between. The germline V gene encodes CDR1 SGHAT and CDR2 FQNNGV. The CDR3 covers 13 residues. The CDR3 reads CASSPTPDREAFF. The CDR3 nucleotides read TGTGCCAGCAGCCCTACGCCCGACAGGGAAGCTTTCTTT.

The chain combines TRBV18 with TRBJ2-3; D possibly corresponds to TRBD2 (5 bases). Per the germline V gene, CDR1 is KGHSH and CDR2 is LQKENI. The CDR3 is 16 amino acids. The ends were cut back, 0 bases at V and 2 bases at J, with 12 bases in the middle. For the CDR3, the DNA is TGTGCCAGCTCACCACCCGCGCGGGCTTACACAGATACGCAGTATTTT. Encoded protein: CASSPPARAYTDTQYF.

J is TRBJ2-7 and V is TRBV20-1, with TRBD2 identical over 8 bases. CDR3 length: 14 residues. The J segment lost 1 base and the V segment lost 4 bases, leaving 6 bases of the junction unmatched. From germline, CDR1 is DFQATT and CDR2 SNEGSKA (reference sequence). The CDR3 reads CSAKSGLVSYEQYF. For the CDR3, the DNA is TGCAGTGCTAAATCGGGACTAGTGTCCTACGAGCAGTACTTC.

The genes are TRBV10-3 and TRBJ2-1; TRBD2 agrees at 8 bases. CDR3 length: 14 amino acids. Germline V gene sequence: CDR1 ENHRY, CDR2 SYGVKD. With V trimmed by 10 bases and J by 2 bases, 7 bases remained unmatched. CDR3 amino acids: CATILADTYNEQFF. CDR3 coding DNA: TGTGCCACCATACTAGCGGACACCTACAATGAGCAGTTCTTC.

The gene calls are TRBV7-6 and TRBJ1-6; a possible D gene is TRBD1 (6 bases). Germline V gene lookup returns CDR1 SGHVS and CDR2 FNYEAQ. This CDR3 contains 15 residues. Trimming stripped 6 bases from V and 7 bases from J, with 16 bases between. The DNA for the CDR3 is TGTGCCAGCAGGTCAGCTACAGGGAGCAATTCACCCCTCCACTTT. It encodes CASRSATGSNSPLHF.

This clonotype was picked up a small number of times. The genes are TRBV24-1 and TRBJ2-1; 12 bases line up with TRBD2. CDR3 length: 17 residues. V was pared by 5 bases and J by 7 bases, with 11 bases of the junction left unmatched. Germline CDR1 KGHDR, CDR2 SFDVKD. CDR3 DNA sequence: TGTGCCACCAGTGGGTCCCGACTAGCGGGAGAGGATAATGAGCAGTTCTTC. It yields the protein CATSGSRLAGEDNEQFF.

The chain combines TRBV10-3 with TRBJ2-3; no reliable D call. Germline-derived CDR1 and CDR2 are ENHRY and SYGVKD. This CDR3 region has 13 residues. V gave up 10 bases and J gave up 2 bases, with 13 bases separating them. In DNA form, the CDR3 reads TGTGCCACATCAACAGCTAACACAGATACGCAGTATTTT. It codes for CATSTANTDTQYF.

Only a few counts were recorded for this clonotype. This chain uses TRBV11-2 with TRBJ2-7, with 10 bases aligning to TRBD2. CDR1 and CDR2 (germline): SGHAT, FQNNGV. V dropped 7 bases and J dropped 3; count of bases not matched to a gene: 18. The CDR3 has 18 amino acids. CDR3 bases: TGTGCCAGCACTTTGGCCTCGGGGGCTAGCGGGAGCATCTACGAGCAGTACTTC. Translation gives CASTLASGASGSIYEQYF.

The chain links TRBV20-1 to TRBJ2-2; 8 bases are a match to TRBD1. V lost 1 base and J lost 3; bases outside the gene matches: 4. The CDR3 covers 15 residues. Germline CDR1 and CDR2: DFQATT and SNEGSKA (reference sequence). Written as DNA, the CDR3 is TGCAGTGCTAGAGGAAGGACAGGGTACACCGGGGAGCTGTTTTTT. Its translation: CSARGRTGYTGELFF.

V is TRBV27 and J is TRBJ2-1, with D maybe TRBD1 (6 bases). V lost 6 bases to trimming and J lost 6 bases, with 12 bases between them. The CDR3 is made up of 13 amino acids. Germline V CDR1 and CDR2: MNHEY, SMNVEV (reference sequence). CDR3 residues: CASRKGHFNEQFF. CDR3 DNA: TGTGCCAGCAGAAAGGGACATTTCAATGAGCAGTTCTTC.

This rearrangement joins TRBV5-1 to TRBJ2-7, with 10 bases lining up with TRBD1. The CDR3 extends over 13 amino acids. Germline V CDR1 and CDR2: SGHRS, YFSETQ. Losses at the gene ends were 6 bases for V and 5 bases for J; bases not matched to a gene: 5. The CDR3 is CASTRDRGNEQYF. Written as DNA, the CDR3 is TGCGCCAGCACCCGGGACAGGGGAAACGAGCAGTACTTC.

The chain is built from TRBV7-3 and TRBJ2-7; D is perhaps TRBD2 (5 bases). Germline CDR1 SGHTA, CDR2 FQGTGA. The CDR3 extends over 16 amino acids. Trimming took off 5 bases at V and 4 bases at J, with 21 bases between the two ends. The CDR3 coding sequence is TGTGCCAGCAGCAACGGTGGAGGCGTTAAGACTTACGAGCAGTACTTC. This translates into CASSNGGGVKTYEQYF.

The rearrangement links TRBV11-3 to TRBJ1-2; 7 nucleotides align to TRBD1. The V segment lost 5 bases and the J segment 4 bases; nucleotides outside the gene matches: 10. The CDR3 consists of 15 residues. Germline V lookup: CDR1 SGHNT, CDR2 YENEEA. CDR3 sequence (DNA): TGTGCCAGCAGCCAAGAGGGAGGGGGCGGCTATGGCTACACCTTC. This encodes CASSQEGGGGYGYTF.

The V call is TRBV25-1, the J call TRBJ2-2; D gene unclear. Trimming removed 4 bases at V and 7 bases at J, with 4 bases between. Germline CDR1 reads MGHDK; CDR2 reads SYGVNS. The CDR3 consists of 11 residues. CDR3 nucleotides: TGTGCCAGCAGTGGGGTCGGGGAGCTGTTTTTT. It specifies CASSGVGELFF. Combining the CDR3 with reference TRBV25-1 and TRBJ2-2 gives the whole variable domain EADIYQTPRYLVIGTGKKITLECSQTMGHDKMYWYQQDPGMELHLIHYSYGVNSTEKGDLSSESTVSRIRTEHFPLTLESARPSHTSQYLCASSGVGELFFGEGSRLTVL.

The chain combines TRBV7-9 with TRBJ2-2; D may be TRBD1 (5 bases). The CDR3 contains 15 residues. Germline V gene lookup returns CDR1 SEHNR and CDR2 FQNEAQ (reference sequence). V lost 2 bases to trimming and J lost 3 bases, with 10 bases between them. CDR3 sequence: CASSLRGQDTGELFF. CDR3 DNA: TGTGCCAGCAGCTTAAGGGGCCAGGACACCGGGGAGCTGTTTTTT.

This clonotype was seen a handful of times. The rearrangement joins TRBV10-3 to TRBJ2-7, with D perhaps being TRBD1 or TRBD2 (6 bases each). Per germline, CDR1 ENHRY and CDR2 SYGVKD. The V gene lost 4 bases and the J gene lost 2 bases, with 12 bases spanning the gap. CDR3 length: 14 amino acids. CDR3 DNA: TGTGCCATCAGTGGAGGGGGGTCCCCCTACGAGCAGTACGTC. Amino acid sequence: CAISGGGSPYEQYV.

There are a few counts of this clonotype. The rearrangement uses TRBV20-1 and TRBJ2-5; D not certain. V lost 2 bases to trimming and J lost 1 base, with 5 bases between them. The length of the CDR3 is 12 residues. Germline CDR1 is DFQATT and CDR2 is SNEGSKA (reference sequence). CDR3 coding DNA: TGCAGTGCTAGATCCGTCCAAGAGACCCAGTACTTC. This translates into CSARSVQETQYF.

This clonotype appeared a few times. V and J are TRBV15 and TRBJ2-6; D unresolved. CDR1 is LNHNV, CDR2 YYDKDF, per germline (reference sequence). V was trimmed by 7 bases and J by 0 bases, leaving 13 bases between them. The CDR3 length is 16 residues. The CDR3 DNA sequence: TGTGCCACCAAACCATGGACGGTCTCTGGGGCCAACGTCCTGACTTTC. Protein: CATKPWTVSGANVLTF.

In DNA form, the CDR3 reads TGTGCCAGCAGTGAAGTTTCAGGGTGGGATGGCGAGTCGAACACCGGGGAGCTGTTTTTT. It translates to CASSEVSGWDGESNTGELFF. The rearrangement joins TRBV2 to TRBJ2-2; D may be TRBD1 (5 bases). This CDR3 spans 20 amino acids. The V end lost 1 base, the J end lost 0 bases, and 21 bases lay between the germline ends. Per the germline V gene, CDR1 is SNHLY and CDR2 is FYNNEI. The entire variable domain, with the rest obtained from reference TRBV2 and TRBJ2-2, is as follows: EPEVTQTPSHQVTQMGQEVILRCVPISNHLYFYWYRQILGQKVEFLVSFYNNEISEKSEIFDDQFSVERPDGSNFTLKIRSTKLEDSAMYFCASSEVSGWDGESNTGELFFGEGSRLTVL.

This clonotype was seen only a few times. The rearrangement joins TRBV12-3 or TRBV12-4 to TRBJ1-1; D unclear. V dropped 6 bases and J dropped 4 bases, with 15 bases sitting between them. The CDR3 loop spans 14 amino acids. The CDR3: CASSKLGEGTEAFF. CDR3 nucleotides: TGTGCCAGCAGCAAACTCGGGGAGGGCACTGAAGCTTTCTTT.

The CDR3: CSVEDRAAIGQYF. The CDR3 DNA reads TGCAGCGTTGAAGATCGGGCGGCCATTGGACAGTACTTC. The genes are TRBV29-1 and TRBJ2-7; D is unresolved. This CDR3 is built from 13 residues. Germline assignment: CDR1 SQVTM and CDR2 ANQGSEA. V lost 0 bases and J 10 bases, leaving 16 bases between the germline ends.

This clonotype was seen a handful of times. This rearrangement joins TRBV2 to TRBJ2-1; a weak D match, TRBD1 (5 bases). V gave up 5 bases and J gave up 7 bases, with 15 bases separating them. Germline V gene sequence: CDR1 SNHLY, CDR2 FYNNEI. The CDR3 spans 14 residues. The chain's CDR3 is CASSTQRRVNEQFF. The CDR3 bases are TGTGCCAGCAGTACTCAACGCAGGGTTAATGAGCAGTTCTTC.

J is TRBJ2-1 and V is TRBV4-2, with D hard to call. This CDR3 contains 13 residues. V lost 1 base and J 9 bases, leaving 10 bases between the germline ends. Germline lookup yields CDR1 LGHNA and CDR2 YNFKEQ. The CDR3 is CASSQAPRSEQFF. CDR3 bases: TGTGCCAGCAGCCAAGCACCTAGAAGTGAGCAGTTCTTC.

This clonotype was counted a few times. The chain couples TRBV3-1 to TRBJ1-5; perhaps TRBD1 as D (5 bases). Trimming left V 4 bases short and J 0 bases short, with 13 bases between. From germline, CDR1 is LGHDT and CDR2 YNNKEL (reference sequence). The CDR3 has 16 residues. The CDR3 protein is CASSPHGGYSNQPQHF. DNA of the CDR3: TGTGCCAGCAGCCCCCATGGGGGATATAGCAATCAGCCCCAGCATTTT.